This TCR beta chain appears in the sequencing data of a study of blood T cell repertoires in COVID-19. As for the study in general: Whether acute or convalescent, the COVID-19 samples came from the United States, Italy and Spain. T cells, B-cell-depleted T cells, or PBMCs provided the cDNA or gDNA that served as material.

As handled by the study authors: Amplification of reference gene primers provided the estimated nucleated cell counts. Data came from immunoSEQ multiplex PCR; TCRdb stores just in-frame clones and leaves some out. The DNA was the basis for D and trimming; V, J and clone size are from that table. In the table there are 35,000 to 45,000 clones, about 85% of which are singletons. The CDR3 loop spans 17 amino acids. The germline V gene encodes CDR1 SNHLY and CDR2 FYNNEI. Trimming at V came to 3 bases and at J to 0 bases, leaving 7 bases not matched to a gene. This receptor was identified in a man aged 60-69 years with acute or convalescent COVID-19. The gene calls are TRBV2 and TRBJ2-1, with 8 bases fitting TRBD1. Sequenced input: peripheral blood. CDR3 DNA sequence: TGTGCCAGCAGTGATCTCTCGACAGGGGCCTCCTACAATGAGCAGTTCTTC. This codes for CASSDLSTGASYNEQFF.